The clone carrying this TCR beta chain was observed a single time. Its antigen is currently unknown. This sample was taken from a study of cytomegalovirus exposure and HLA in healthy donors. The approximately 120-subject validation cohort, separate from the 666-subject first cohort, included the donors. General study findings and limits: The TCR clusters that emerged in the first cohort tended, a later analysis found, to co-occur in the 110 or so validation repertoires. According to reports, the classifier identified cytomegalovirus status with high specificity and sensitivity. Specificity of a few CMV-associated chains for CMV antigens was verified in vitro.

The data were produced by immunoSEQ multiplex PCR, yet TCRdb's version contains in-frame clones alone and is incomplete. The data show about 50,000 clones, around nine tenths seen once. CDR1 is SGHTA and CDR2 is FQGNSA in the germline V gene. This CDR3 has 13 amino acids. The V gene lost 2 bases and the J gene lost 2 bases, with 6 bases spanning the gap. Specimen: PBMCs. The sequence was obtained from a man aged 18 to 35 in good health and CMV-seronegative. The chain recombines TRBV7-2 with TRBJ2-5; no firm D call. The DNA for the CDR3 is TGTGCCAGCAGCTTACACATGCAAGAGACCCAGTACTTC. As protein: CASSLHMQETQYF.